The 18 T cell receptor beta chains below all came from one sample that was sequenced in a study of shared clonotypes between healthy human individuals. The naive CD8 subset, CD45RO-negative cells positively selected for CCR7, excluded terminally differentiated effector memory CD45RA+ cells. Assay: immunoSEQ multiplex PCR; the TCRdb copy retains only in-frame clones and omits some. The profile shows some 580,000 clones, about 98% of them singletons. Input material: naive CD8+ T cells sorted from blood. Every receptor here comes from a man between 25 and 39 years old in good health.

The chain uses TRBV20-1 and TRBJ2-7; D not resolved. Germline CDR1 DFQATT, CDR2 SNEGSKA (reference sequence). This CDR3 has 11 amino acids. Trimming stripped 3 bases from V and 3 bases from J, with 6 bases between. CDR3 nucleotides: TGCAGTGCTAGCCTCGACTACGAGCAGTACTTC. Amino acid sequence: CSASLDYEQYF.

This chain links TRBV4-1 with TRBJ2-5; D is perhaps TRBD1 or TRBD2 (5 bases each). V dropped 1 base and J dropped 4 bases, with 7 bases sitting between them. The germline gives CDR1 MGHRA, CDR2 YSYEKL. The CDR3 runs 13 residues. For the CDR3, the DNA is TGCGCCAGCAGCCAAGGAGGGGCAGAGACCCAGTACTTC. Its protein is CASSQGGAETQYF.

The chain links TRBV27 to TRBJ2-7; D tentatively reads TRBD1 or TRBD2 (5 bases each). CDR1 and CDR2 from the germline V gene are MNHEY and SMNVEV (reference sequence). This CDR3 has 15 amino acids. The germline V and J ends were trimmed by 1 base and 0 bases, with 10 bases remaining between them. This chain's CDR3 is CASSLLGESSYEQYF. The CDR3 nucleotides read TGTGCCAGCAGTTTATTGGGGGAGAGCTCCTACGAGCAGTACTTC.

This chain uses TRBV7-7 with TRBJ2-1, with 7 bases lining up with TRBD2. The CDR3 runs to 15 residues. J was trimmed by 5 bases and V by 5 bases; bases with no gene match: 9. Per germline, CDR1 SSHAT and CDR2 FNYEAQ (reference sequence). CDR3 residues: CASSRSSGVNNEQFF. The CDR3 nucleotides read TGTGCCAGCAGCCGCTCTAGCGGAGTTAACAATGAGCAGTTCTTC. The entire variable domain, with the rest obtained from reference TRBV7-7 and TRBJ2-1, is as follows: GAGVSQSPRYKVTKRGQDVTLRCDPISSHATLYWYQQALGQGPEFLTYFNYEAQPDKSGLPSDRFSAERPEGSISTLTIQRTEQRDSAMYRCASSRSSGVNNEQFFGPGTRLTVL.

J is TRBJ1-2 and V is TRBV28, with TRBD1 as a possible D gene (5 bases). CDR1 is MDHEN, CDR2 SYDVKM, per germline. With 3 bases removed from V and 3 bases from J, the gap between germline ends came to 23 bases. The CDR3 runs to 18 residues. This CDR3 is CASSFFLGYRIGYYGYTF. The CDR3, as DNA: TGTGCCAGCAGTTTTTTCCTCGGCTACAGGATTGGGTACTATGGCTACACCTTC.

The CDR3 region has the DNA TGCGCCAGCAGTGAGGGCCCTAGGCACGAGCAGTACTTC. This gives the protein CASSEGPRHEQYF. This sequence joins TRBV10-1 and TRBJ2-7, with D unclear. The length of the CDR3 is 13 residues. Trimming took off 2 bases at V and 5 bases at J, with 10 bases between the two ends. CDR1 is WNHNN and CDR2 is SYGVQD in the germline V gene (reference sequence).

V and J are TRBV15 and TRBJ2-7; weak D call: TRBD1 (5 bases). The CDR3 has 13 amino acids. V was pared by 9 bases and J by 2 bases, with 14 bases between. Germline V gene data show CDR1 as LNHNV and CDR2 as YYDKDF (reference sequence). The DNA for the CDR3 is TGTGCCACGAAGGAACAGGAAACCTACGAGCAGTACTTC. Its protein product is CATKEQETYEQYF.

The J gene is TRBJ2-2, the V gene TRBV9; D gene ambiguous. Trimming left V 0 bases short and J 4 bases short, with 13 bases between. This CDR3 is built from 16 residues. Germline V gene lookup returns CDR1 SGDLS and CDR2 YYNGEE. CDR3 nucleotide sequence: TGTGCCAGCAGCGTAGGGGTCGGTCGCGGCACCGGGGAGCTGTTTTTT. This translates into CASSVGVGRGTGELFF.

The gene calls are TRBV7-8 and TRBJ2-2, with TRBD1 as a possible D gene (6 bases). Germline-derived CDR1 and CDR2 are SGHVS and FQNEAQ. The V end lost 4 bases, the J end lost 4 bases, and 10 bases lay between the germline ends. The CDR3 totals 14 residues. The CDR3 region is CASSSTGLTGELFF. The CDR3 nucleotides read TGTGCCAGCAGCTCCACAGGGCTCACCGGGGAGCTGTTTTTT.

The chain recombines TRBV4-1 with TRBJ1-5; TRBD1 might be the D (5 bases). The CDR3 length is 13 residues. Germline V CDR1 and CDR2: MGHRA, YSYEKL. The V and J ends lost 2 bases and 6 bases respectively, with 8 bases between them. The CDR3: CASSQLQGQPQHF. CDR3 nucleotides: TGCGCCAGCAGCCAACTCCAGGGTCAGCCCCAGCATTTT.

In the case of this clone: Compared with germline, one end of the junction differs, possibly owing to a read error. This rearrangement joins TRBV28 to TRBJ1-2; D possibly corresponds to TRBD1 (5 bases). The CDR3 runs to 11 residues. The V gene's germline CDR1 is MDHEN and CDR2 SYDVKM. The CDR3: CASSLPGPLNF. DNA for the CDR3: TGTGCCAGCAGTTTACCGGGACCGTTAAACTTC.

The genes are TRBV6-1 and TRBJ2-3, with D perhaps matching TRBD1 (6 bases). Germline V CDR1 and CDR2: MNHNS, SASEGT. V lost 2 bases, J lost 2 bases, and 14 bases lay in between. The CDR3 extends over 16 amino acids. The CDR3 DNA reads as TGTGCCAGCAGTGAATTCTTGGGGGACAACACAGATACGCAGTATTTT. This gives the protein CASSEFLGDNTDTQYF.

This chain uses TRBV4-1 with TRBJ2-7; 8 positions agree with TRBD1. The germline V gene has CDR1 MGHRA and CDR2 YSYEKL. The CDR3 length is 15 residues. Trimming at V came to 0 bases and at J to 3 bases, leaving 4 bases not matched to a gene. CDR3 nucleotide sequence: TGCGCCAGCAGCCAAGATCTTGGGACAGGCTACGAGCAGTACTTC. Protein product: CASSQDLGTGYEQYF.

The V call is TRBV5-1, the J call TRBJ2-1, with TRBD2 identical over 12 bases. The CDR3 has 16 residues. Per the germline V gene, CDR1 is SGHRS and CDR2 is YFSETQ. With 3 bases clipped from V and 10 bases from J, the junction kept 11 bases outside the gene matches. The CDR3: CASSSDLAGGPREQFF. CDR3 DNA sequence: TGCGCCAGCAGCTCGGACCTAGCGGGAGGGCCTCGGGAGCAGTTCTTC.

The V gene is TRBV7-9, the J gene TRBJ2-1; a possible D gene is TRBD2 (6 bases). Germline V gene sequence: CDR1 SEHNR, CDR2 FQNEAQ (reference sequence). This CDR3 has 14 residues. The V gene lost 5 bases and the J gene lost 6 bases, with 14 bases spanning the gap. CDR3 DNA sequence: TGTGCCAGCAGCCGAGAGGGTAGCGGCAATGAGCAGTTCTTC. Its protein product is CASSREGSGNEQFF.

This sequence joins TRBV27 and TRBJ2-1; D not certain. Germline-derived CDR1 and CDR2 are MNHEY and SMNVEV (reference sequence). V lost 2 bases and J lost 2, with 10 bases in between. The length of the CDR3 is 15 residues. The CDR3 loop reads CASSLMSETYNEQFF. The CDR3 nucleotides read TGTGCCAGCAGTTTAATGAGCGAGACCTACAATGAGCAGTTCTTC.

The rearrangement uses TRBV5-8 and TRBJ2-3; unclear D gene. CDR3 length: 14 amino acids. V was shortened by 6 bases and J by 0 bases, with 11 bases between the two germline ends. Germline assignment: CDR1 SGHTS and CDR2 YDEGEE. The CDR3 sequence is CASKDLPSTDTQYF. The CDR3 DNA reads as TGTGCCAGCAAGGACCTACCTAGCACAGATACGCAGTATTTT.

The CDR3: CATRTDRGPEKLFF. The CDR3 bases are TGTGCCACCAGAACGGACAGGGGGCCGGAGAAACTGTTTTTT. The chain carries TRBV15 and TRBJ1-4; 11 positions agree with TRBD1. Germline trimming cut 6 bases from V and 11 bases from J; bases unmatched to any gene: 8. Germline V gives CDR1 LNHNV, CDR2 YYDKDF (reference sequence). This CDR3 is 14 amino acids long.